The 29 T cell receptor beta chains presented below share a single source sample, sequenced in a study of shared clonotypes between healthy human individuals. The naive CD8 population came from CD45RO-negative cells selected for CCR7, without terminally differentiated effector memory CD45RA+ cells. Produced via immunoSEQ multiplex PCR; TCRdb's table is partial and in-frame only. In the table there are around 1,900,000 clones, 85% to 95% of which are singletons. The specimen was naive CD8+ T cells from PBMCs. These receptors were obtained from a man aged 18 to 35 in good health. Some clones in this sample may be carry-over from other donors' samples.

The chain carries TRBV28 and TRBJ2-1, with 8 bases identical to TRBD2. The V gene's germline CDR1 is MDHEN and CDR2 SYDVKM. V gave up 1 base and J gave up 10 bases; unmatched junction bases: 9. The length of the CDR3 is 15 residues. The CDR3 is CASSLSPSLAEEQFF. The CDR3 DNA reads TGTGCCAGCAGTTTATCCCCCTCACTAGCGGAAGAGCAGTTCTTC. Based on the CDR3 plus reference TRBV28 and TRBJ2-1, the full variable domain is DVKVTQSSRYLVKRTGEKVFLECVQDMDHENMFWYRQDPGLGLRLIYFSYDVKMKEKGDIPEGYSVSREKKERFSLILESASTNQTSMYLCASSLSPSLAEEQFFGPGTRLTVL.

This clone was detected only once. This rearrangement joins TRBV28 to TRBJ2-4; no definite D call. The CDR3 loop spans 12 amino acids. Germline CDR1 reads MDHEN; CDR2 reads SYDVKM. V was clipped by 5 bases and J by 8 bases, with 10 bases between them. Here the CDR3 DNA reads TGTGCCAGCAGTCCCCCCGGCGACATTCAGTACTTC. Encoded protein: CASSPPGDIQYF.

This clone was counted once. The rearrangement uses TRBV9 and TRBJ1-2; no firm D call. This CDR3 comprises 18 residues. V was trimmed by 3 bases and J by 7 bases, leaving 28 bases between them. Germline-derived CDR1 and CDR2 are SGDLS and YYNGEE. CDR3 amino acids: CASSDSLGLWGPEGGYTF. CDR3 nucleotides: TGTGCCAGCAGCGACTCTTTGGGGTTGTGGGGTCCCGAAGGTGGCTACACCTTC. Together with reference TRBV9 and TRBJ1-2, the CDR3 gives the full variable domain: DSGVTQTPKHLITATGQRVTLRCSPRSGDLSVYWYQQSLDQGLQFLIQYYNGEERAKGNILERFSAQQFPDLHSELNLSSLELGDSALYFCASSDSLGLWGPEGGYTFGSGTRLTVV.

The chain links TRBV5-4 to TRBJ2-3, with D perhaps matching TRBD1 or TRBD2 (7 bases each). The CDR3 covers 15 residues. Germline loops: CDR1 SGHNT, CDR2 YYREEE (reference sequence). V was cut by 0 bases and J by 3 bases, with 11 bases left in between. The CDR3: CASSLAGGATDTQYF. In nucleotides, the CDR3 is TGTGCCAGCAGCTTGGCAGGGGGGGCGACAGATACGCAGTATTTT. Full variable domain (outside the CDR3, taken from reference TRBV5-4 and TRBJ2-3): ETGVTQSPTHLIKTRGQQVTLRCSSQSGHNTVSWYQQALGQGPQFIFQYYREEENGRGNFPPRFSGLQFPNYSSELNVNALELDDSALYLCASSLAGGATDTQYFGPGTRLTVL.

The V call is TRBV7-9, the J call TRBJ2-1; no clear D gene. CDR3 length equals 15 residues. The germline V gene has CDR1 SEHNR and CDR2 FQNEAQ (reference sequence). V gave up 6 bases and J gave up 7 bases, with 19 bases separating them. The CDR3 DNA is TGTGCCAGCAGTACCCCTCAGCGCCCCGAGAATGAGCAGTTCTTC. It translates to CASSTPQRPENEQFF.

The chain links TRBV5-1 to TRBJ2-7, with 7 bases fitting TRBD1. Germline V gene data show CDR1 as SGHRS and CDR2 as YFSETQ. The CDR3 consists of 14 residues. V dropped 5 bases and J dropped 2; count of bases not matched to a gene: 7. In DNA form, the CDR3 reads TGCGCCAGCAGGCTCGGGACAGTTACCTACGAGCAGTACTTC. Protein: CASRLGTVTYEQYF.

The chain uses TRBV28 and TRBJ1-4; D gene ambiguous. CDR3 length: 13 residues. In germline, CDR1 is MDHEN, CDR2 SYDVKM. The ends were cut back, 7 bases at V and 4 bases at J, with 10 bases in the middle. The CDR3 DNA reads TGTGCCAGCAAGCCCGGTGGTAATGAAAAACTGTTTTTT. Amino acids: CASKPGGNEKLFF.

The rearrangement links TRBV27 to TRBJ1-2; 8 positions agree with TRBD1. CDR3 length: 14 residues. Germline V lookup: CDR1 MNHEY, CDR2 SMNVEV (reference sequence). V gave up 4 bases and J gave up 1 base; unmatched junction bases: 2. The CDR3 DNA sequence: TGTGCCAGCAGTTCGGACAGGGTTAACTATGGCTACACCTTC. It yields the protein CASSSDRVNYGYTF.

The chain combines TRBV6-1 with TRBJ2-7, with TRBD1 matching 7 bases. Germline V gene sequence: CDR1 MNHNS, CDR2 SASEGT. The CDR3 has 14 residues. V was pared by 4 bases and J by 2 bases, with 5 bases of the junction left unmatched. CDR3: CASSGGTEAYEQYF. As DNA, the CDR3 is TGTGCCAGCAGTGGGGGGACAGAAGCCTACGAGCAGTACTTC.

This clone has just one count. The V gene is TRBV6-5, the J gene TRBJ1-2; unclear D gene. This CDR3 comprises 14 residues. Germline values: CDR1 MNHEY, CDR2 SVGAGI. V lost 0 bases and J lost 1, with 6 bases in between. The CDR3 region is CASSYSVDNYGYTF. As DNA, the CDR3 is TGTGCCAGCAGTTACTCGGTAGATAACTATGGCTACACCTTC.

The chain employs TRBV7-6 and TRBJ1-1; D might be TRBD1 (6 bases). Germline V lookup: CDR1 SGHVS, CDR2 FNYEAQ. V gave up 5 bases and J gave up 1 base, with 17 bases separating them. The CDR3 runs 16 residues. DNA of the CDR3: TGTGCCAGCAGCCTTATAGGGGCAGGGGCGAACACTGAAGCTTTCTTT. It codes for CASSLIGAGANTEAFF.

The genes are TRBV5-1 and TRBJ1-2; D may be TRBD1 (5 bases). V lost 7 bases and J lost 2, with 18 bases in between. CDR3 length: 15 amino acids. CDR1 SGHRS and CDR2 YFSETQ come from the germline V gene. The CDR3 spells CASRAIQGSNYGYTF. CDR3 coding DNA: TGCGCCAGCCGGGCTATCCAGGGTTCCAACTATGGCTACACCTTC.

V is TRBV5-1 and J is TRBJ2-7, with unresolved D. Germline V lookup: CDR1 SGHRS, CDR2 YFSETQ. The CDR3 is made up of 14 amino acids. Trimming left V 5 bases short and J 0 bases short, with 12 bases between. CDR3 DNA sequence: TGCGCCAGCAGACCCGATTTTATCTCCTACGAGCAGTACTTC. It is translated as CASRPDFISYEQYF. Looking up the rest from reference TRBV5-1 and TRBJ2-7 gives the full variable domain: KAGVTQTPRYLIKTRGQQVTLSCSPISGHRSVSWYQQTPGQGLQFLFEYFSETQRNKGNFPGRFSGRQFSNSRSEMNVSTLELGDSALYLCASRPDFISYEQYFGPGTRLTVT.

This chain uses TRBV11-2 with TRBJ2-3, with TRBD2 matching 9 bases. This CDR3 comprises 16 residues. The germline V gene has CDR1 SGHAT and CDR2 FQNNGV. Germline trimming cut 5 bases from V and 2 bases from J; bases unmatched to any gene: 8. The DNA of the CDR3 is TGTGCCAGCAGCCCCAGGAGCGGGAGGACCACAGATACGCAGTATTTT. This encodes CASSPRSGRTTDTQYF.

This chain joins TRBV4-1 and TRBJ1-3, with D maybe TRBD1 (5 bases). Germline V gene data show CDR1 as MGHRA and CDR2 as YSYEKL. CDR3 length equals 15 residues. Between the trimmed V and J ends, which lost 4 bases and 4 bases, there was a span of 14 bases. The CDR3 loop reads CASSRREGTGNTIYF. The CDR3 nucleotides read TGCGCCAGCAGCCGCCGGGAGGGGACGGGAAACACCATATATTTT.

The chain has TRBV7-6 and TRBJ2-7, with 8 positions matching TRBD1. The CDR3 runs to 15 residues. Germline CDR1 SGHVS, CDR2 FNYEAQ. With 5 bases clipped from V and 4 bases from J, the junction kept 10 bases outside the gene matches. CDR3 amino acids: CASSPRTGFGYEQYF. The CDR3 DNA reads as TGTGCCAGCAGCCCGAGGACAGGGTTCGGTTACGAGCAGTACTTC.

V gene TRBV19 combines with J gene TRBJ2-3; 9 bases map to TRBD2. Trimming cost V 3 bases and J 4 bases; bases outside gene matches: 2. The germline gives CDR1 LNHDA, CDR2 SQIVND (reference sequence). The CDR3 has 14 amino acids. The CDR3 region has the DNA TGTGCCAGTAGTATGCGGGAGGGCGCAGATACGCAGTATTTT. This encodes CASSMREGADTQYF.

V is TRBV9 and J is TRBJ1-2; 9 bases line up with TRBD1. Germline-derived CDR1 and CDR2 are SGDLS and YYNGEE. Losses at the gene ends were 4 bases for V and 6 bases for J; bases not matched to a gene: 10. The CDR3 length is 15 residues. The CDR3 loop is CASSTGQGTGNGYTF. As DNA, the CDR3 is TGTGCCAGCAGCACTGGACAGGGGACGGGAAATGGCTACACCTTC.

V is TRBV10-1 and J is TRBJ2-7; D remains unclear. From germline, CDR1 is WNHNN and CDR2 SYGVQD (reference sequence). The germline V and J ends were trimmed by 4 bases and 3 bases, with 10 bases remaining between them. This CDR3 is 13 amino acids long. CDR3 loop: CASSGTEFYEQYF. CDR3 nucleotide sequence: TGCGCCAGCAGTGGTACAGAATTCTACGAGCAGTACTTC.

The J gene is TRBJ2-3, the V gene TRBV28, with a weak D call TRBD2 (5 bases). This CDR3 is 14 amino acids long. The germline V gene encodes CDR1 MDHEN and CDR2 SYDVKM. V was trimmed by 6 bases and J by 2 bases, leaving 12 bases between them. The CDR3 DNA reads as TGTGCCAGCAGGACACGGCGGGTCACAGATACGCAGTATTTT. Translation gives CASRTRRVTDTQYF.

The chain uses TRBV4-1 and TRBJ2-7; no definite D call. This CDR3 is 11 amino acids long. With 1 base removed from V and 2 bases from J, the gap between germline ends came to 0 bases. Germline lookup yields CDR1 MGHRA and CDR2 YSYEKL. This chain's CDR3 is CASSQAYEQYF. The CDR3 nucleotides read TGCGCCAGCAGCCAAGCCTACGAGCAGTACTTC.

V is TRBV6-1 and J is TRBJ2-5; TRBD1 matches at 12 bases. V dropped 4 bases and J dropped 5; count of bases not matched to a gene: 5. Looked up from germline, CDR1 is MNHNS and CDR2 is SASEGT. The CDR3 is 15 amino acids. Here the CDR3 DNA reads TGTGCCAGCAGTGTGGGACAGGGGGCGTCGGAGACCCAGTACTTC. This encodes CASSVGQGASETQYF.

This chain uses TRBV7-6 with TRBJ2-7, with TRBD1 matching over 12 bases. V gave up 4 bases and J gave up 2 bases; unmatched junction bases: 0. Germline assignment: CDR1 SGHVS and CDR2 FNYEAQ. The CDR3 runs to 14 residues. CDR3 sequence: CASSWDRGPYEQYF. DNA for the CDR3: TGTGCCAGCAGCTGGGACAGGGGGCCCTACGAGCAGTACTTC.

The CDR3 nucleotides read TGTGCCATCAGTGATCTGGACTACGAGCAGTACTTC. It is translated as CAISDLDYEQYF. This sequence joins TRBV10-3 and TRBJ2-7; D not certain. Germline CDR1 ENHRY, CDR2 SYGVKD. V lost 3 bases to trimming and J lost 3 bases, with 6 bases between them. The CDR3 covers 12 residues.

The chain's CDR3 is CASSSRESTEAFF. CDR3 nucleotide sequence: TGTGCCAGCAGTTCAAGGGAGAGCACTGAAGCTTTCTTT. The rearrangement uses TRBV7-9 and TRBJ1-1; D gene unclear. This CDR3 is 13 amino acids long. Germline V gene sequence: CDR1 SEHNR, CDR2 FQNEAQ (reference sequence). V lost 6 bases and J 4 bases, leaving 12 bases between the germline ends.

V and J are TRBV27 and TRBJ2-7, with a weak D call TRBD1 (6 bases). V lost 5 bases to trimming and J lost 3 bases, with 17 bases between them. The CDR3 is 15 residues long. The germline gives CDR1 MNHEY, CDR2 SMNVEV (reference sequence). The CDR3: CASSPITDRGYEQYF. The CDR3 DNA is TGTGCCAGCAGTCCAATCACGGACAGAGGCTACGAGCAGTACTTC.

The genes are TRBV4-2 and TRBJ2-5; TRBD1 agrees at 9 bases. This CDR3 has 15 residues. Germline V gene lookup returns CDR1 LGHNA and CDR2 YNFKEQ. Germline trimming cut 4 bases from V and 3 bases from J; bases unmatched to any gene: 6. The CDR3 region has the DNA TGTGCCAGCAGCCCCCTTTGGACAGGGGAAGAGACCCAGTACTTC. It is translated as CASSPLWTGEETQYF.

Only one count was recorded for this clone. The DNA of the CDR3 is TGTGCCAGCACCGAGTTCGAGCGACGGCGCTACACCTTC. Translating it yields CASTEFERRRYTF. The chain employs TRBV11-2 and TRBJ1-2, with D unresolved. With 7 bases removed from V and 9 bases from J, the gap between germline ends came to 18 bases. The CDR3 has 13 residues. Germline V gene sequence: CDR1 SGHAT, CDR2 FQNNGV. Looking up the rest from reference TRBV11-2 and TRBJ1-2 gives the full variable domain: EAGVAQSPRYKIIEKRQSVAFWCNPISGHATLYWYQQILGQGPKLLIQFQNNGVVDDSQLPKDRFSAERLKGVDSTLKIQPAKLEDSAVYLCASTEFERRRYTFGSGTRLTVV.

This chain joins TRBV11-2 and TRBJ1-2, with 7 bases fitting TRBD1. CDR3 length equals 14 residues. J lost 5 bases, V lost 5 bases, and 8 bases had no gene match. Germline V CDR1 and CDR2: SGHAT, FQNNGV. CDR3 nucleotide sequence: TGTGCCAGCAGCATCGACAGGGTGGGGTATGGCTACACCTTC. Translated, it gives CASSIDRVGYGYTF.